This T cell receptor beta chain was recovered during a study of cytomegalovirus exposure and HLA in healthy donors. General study results and limits: Cytomegalovirus-associated TCR beta chains were listed, numbering 164. For TCR beta chains, V- and J-gene trimming was later linked to a missense DCLRE1C variant. Most TCR beta V segments were productive about 90% or about 30% of the time in an earlier analysis.

The germline gives CDR1 SNHLY, CDR2 FYNNEI. This CDR3 is built from 17 residues. J was trimmed by 0 bases and V by 4 bases; bases with no gene match: 7. Vbeta (60) and Jbeta (13) primers were used in the PCR. In the original processing: Around 9.9 million shared chains were among the approximately 76 million unique TCR beta chains that a later analysis counted. Profiled with immunoSEQ multiplex PCR; TCRdb holds only in-frame clones, not every one. V and J calls and clone size are given by that table; D and trimming were obtained from the DNA. The data show just over 95,000 clones, around 76% seen once. Comments on this clone: Its antigen is still unknown.

The sequence was collected from a human donor in good health. The source material was PBMCs. The V gene is TRBV2, the J gene TRBJ2-2; TRBD1 matches 8 bases. CDR3 sequence (DNA): TGTGCCAGCAGTGTCCGGCAGGGGGCATCGAACACCGGGGAGCTGTTTTTT. Translated, it gives CASSVRQGASNTGELFF.